These 12 T cell receptor beta chains were sequenced from one sample in a study of OX40 agonist ivuxolimab in advanced cancers. Sequenced by immunoSEQ multiplex PCR; TCRdb stores in-frame clones only, minus some. The table shows approximately 86,000 clones, with more than 75% occurring only once. The specimen was CD4+ or CD8+ T cells sorted from blood, collected in a trial of the OX40 agonist ivuxolimab. Every receptor here comes from an adult with an advanced solid tumor such as melanoma, head and neck, liver or kidney cancer.

The chain carries TRBV7-9 and TRBJ2-2, with 9 positions matching TRBD2. The V segment lost 7 bases and the J segment 1 base; nucleotides outside the gene matches: 16. Germline assignment: CDR1 SEHNR and CDR2 FQNEAQ (reference sequence). The CDR3 extends over 19 amino acids. In DNA, the CDR3 is TGTGCCAGCACTTTGCAGCGACTAGCGGCGGGCTTGAACACCGGGGAGCTGTTTTTT. It translates to CASTLQRLAAGLNTGELFF.

The chain uses TRBV4-2 and TRBJ2-5; TRBD2 agrees at 14 bases. Germline V gene sequence: CDR1 LGHNA, CDR2 YNFKEQ. The CDR3 totals 17 residues. V was clipped by 0 bases and J by 8 bases; unmatched bases: 8. The CDR3: CASSQETSGRGFRTQYF. The CDR3, as DNA: TGTGCCAGCAGCCAAGAGACTAGCGGGAGGGGTTTTAGAACCCAGTACTTC.

The V call is TRBV14, the J call TRBJ2-3; TRBD1 aligns across 8 bases. Looked up from germline, CDR1 is SGHDN and CDR2 is FVKESK. Trimming at V came to 4 bases and at J to 1 base, leaving 7 bases not matched to a gene. The CDR3 spans 16 residues. CDR3 DNA: TGTGCCAGCAGCCGGCTCCAGGGGGCAGGCACAGATACGCAGTATTTT. Translating it yields CASSRLQGAGTDTQYF. Complete variable domain (other parts from reference TRBV14 and TRBJ2-3): EAGVTQFPSHSVIEKGQTVTLRCDPISGHDNLYWYRRVMGKEIKFLLHFVKESKQDESGMPNNRFLAERTGGTYSTLKVQPAELEDSGVYFCASSRLQGAGTDTQYFGPGTRLTVL.

In this sample, this clone turned up a few times. This sequence joins TRBV9 and TRBJ2-5; D unresolved. The CDR3 is 15 amino acids. The V gene lost 0 bases and the J gene lost 5 bases, with 14 bases spanning the gap. Germline CDR1 and CDR2: SGDLS and YYNGEE. This chain's CDR3 is CASSVGVSPGETQYF. The CDR3 DNA follows: TGTGCCAGCAGCGTAGGCGTCTCCCCCGGGGAGACCCAGTACTTC.

The chain is built from TRBV9 and TRBJ2-2; the D gene is possibly TRBD2 (5 bases). V shed 0 bases and J shed 1 base, with 10 bases lying between them. This CDR3 comprises 16 residues. The germline V gene encodes CDR1 SGDLS and CDR2 YYNGEE. The CDR3 is CASSVAPSKNTGELFF. The DNA of the CDR3 is TGTGCCAGCAGCGTAGCGCCTAGCAAGAACACCGGGGAGCTGTTTTTT.

The chain recombines TRBV4-3 with TRBJ1-3, with TRBD1 as a possible D gene (6 bases). This CDR3 has 16 residues. Germline V gene lookup returns CDR1 LGHNA and CDR2 YSLEER. Trimming pared 0 bases from V and 4 bases from J, leaving 13 bases between. The CDR3 sequence: CASSQDRDIVGNTIYF. The DNA of the CDR3 is TGCGCCAGCAGCCAAGACCGGGACATTGTAGGAAACACCATATATTTT.

The rearrangement uses TRBV28 and TRBJ1-5; 7 bases map to TRBD1. Per germline, CDR1 MDHEN and CDR2 SYDVKM. The CDR3 loop spans 16 amino acids. Germline trimming cut 7 bases from V and 2 bases from J; bases unmatched to any gene: 11. CDR3 loop: CASTALQGIGNQPQHF. The DNA of the CDR3 is TGTGCCAGCACAGCGCTACAGGGGATCGGCAATCAGCCCCAGCATTTT.

The chain links TRBV2 to TRBJ1-4, with 10 nucleotides matching TRBD1. Germline trimming cut 7 bases from V and 7 bases from J; bases unmatched to any gene: 6. The germline V gene has CDR1 SNHLY and CDR2 FYNNEI. The CDR3 contains 14 residues. This CDR3 reads CASTGTGVVEKLFF. For the CDR3, the DNA is TGTGCCAGCACCGGGACAGGGGTGGTTGAAAAACTGTTTTTT.

V and J are TRBV7-9 and TRBJ1-5; a weak D match, TRBD1 (5 bases). Germline values: CDR1 SEHNR, CDR2 FQNEAQ (reference sequence). There are 14 residues in the CDR3. V gave up 5 bases and J gave up 3 bases, with 11 bases separating them. The CDR3 coding sequence is TGTGCCAGCAGCCGATGGGGGGACAATCAGCCCCAGCATTTT. Protein sequence: CASSRWGDNQPQHF.

The chain has TRBV7-2 and TRBJ2-7; the match to TRBD2 covers 7 bases. CDR1 is SGHTA, CDR2 FQGNSA, per germline. CDR3 length equals 16 residues. Losses at the gene ends were 1 base for V and 2 bases for J; bases not matched to a gene: 8. CDR3 sequence: CASSLVGGEGTYEQYF. The CDR3 DNA is TGTGCCAGCAGCTTAGTTGGGGGGGAAGGGACCTACGAGCAGTACTTC.

The chain is built from TRBV7-6 and TRBJ1-3; D might be TRBD1 (5 bases). The germline V and J ends were trimmed by 5 bases and 4 bases, with 18 bases remaining between them. This CDR3 region has 16 residues. Germline CDR1 reads SGHVS; CDR2 reads FNYEAQ. CDR3: CASSPRVGGAGNTIYF. CDR3 coding DNA: TGTGCCAGCAGCCCCCGAGTCGGGGGTGCAGGAAACACCATATATTTT.

This sequence joins TRBV28 and TRBJ2-7, with TRBD1 matching over 8 bases. The ends lost 6 bases at V and 3 bases at J; junction bases unmatched: 10. There are 15 residues in the CDR3. Germline CDR1 is MDHEN and CDR2 is SYDVKM. CDR3 loop: CASSSIGQGDYEQYF. The CDR3, as DNA: TGTGCCAGCAGCTCAATTGGACAGGGAGACTACGAGCAGTACTTC.